A selection of T cell receptor beta chains follows, all from one sample in a study of blood T cell repertoires in COVID-19. The repertoire was sequenced with immunoSEQ multiplex PCR; TCRdb's copy has only in-frame clones and lacks some. The sample gives about 120,000 clones, about 83% of which show up once; under 4% is in the top ten. Material: PBMCs or T cells enriched from blood (not recorded which). Every receptor here comes from a woman between 25 and 40 years old who had recovered from COVID-19. Both conserved end residues are part of each CDR3. D genes are given only for firm matches. Clone size is given for some rows only: seen once, a few or many times, or a class if the clone is expanded.

CDR3 protein: CAISGRQGDTEAFF
CDR3 DNA: TGTGCCATCAGTGGGCGACAGGGGGACACTGAAGCTTTCTTT
CDR3 length: 14
clone size: NA
V gene: TRBV10-3
D gene: TRBD1
J gene: TRBJ1-1

CDR3 protein: CASSLASASYNEQFF
CDR3 DNA: TGTGCCAGCAGCTTGGCTAGCGCCTCCTACAATGAGCAGTTCTTC
CDR3 length: 15
clone size: NA
V gene: TRBV5-5
D gene: NA
J gene: TRBJ2-1

CDR3 protein: CASSSNREGLQGWYNEQFF
CDR3 DNA: TGTGCCAGCAGCTCTAACCGAGAAGGGTTGCAGGGTTGGTACAATGAGCAGTTCTTC
CDR3 length: 19
clone size: NA
V gene: TRBV7-2
D gene: NA
J gene: TRBJ2-1

CDR3 protein: CASTLDRAISGNTIYF
CDR3 DNA: TGTGCCAGTACCCTCGACAGGGCAATTTCTGGAAACACCATATATTTT
CDR3 length: 16
clone size: NA
V gene: TRBV2
D gene: TRBD1
J gene: TRBJ1-3

CDR3 protein: CASSWGASGSGEQYF
CDR3 DNA: TGTGCCAGCAGCTGGGGGGCTAGCGGGAGTGGCGAGCAGTACTTC
CDR3 length: 15
clone size: NA
V gene: TRBV7-9
D gene: TRBD2
J gene: TRBJ2-7

CDR3 protein: CASSMARTSGNEQFF
CDR3 DNA: TGTGCCAGTAGTATGGCGAGGACTAGCGGCAATGAGCAGTTCTTC
CDR3 length: 15
clone size: NA
V gene: TRBV19
D gene: TRBD2
J gene: TRBJ2-1

CDR3 protein: CASSLFGTSGMDEQFF
CDR3 DNA: TGTGCCAGCAGTCTGTTTGGGACTAGCGGGATGGATGAGCAGTTCTTC
CDR3 length: 16
clone size: NA
V gene: TRBV7-3
D gene: TRBD2
J gene: TRBJ2-1

CDR3 protein: CASRTSGGNEQFF
CDR3 DNA: TGTGCCAGCAGGACTAGCGGGGGTAATGAGCAGTTCTTC
CDR3 length: 13
clone size: NA
V gene: TRBV27
D gene: TRBD2
J gene: TRBJ2-1

CDR3 protein: CASSYLSRYGYTF
CDR3 DNA: TGCGCCAGCAGCTACCTAAGCCGCTATGGCTACACCTTC
CDR3 length: 13
clone size: once
V gene: TRBV4-1
D gene: NA
J gene: TRBJ1-2

CDR3 protein: CASLTGGRQPQHF
CDR3 DNA: TGTGCCAGTCTGACAGGGGGACGTCAGCCCCAGCATTTT
CDR3 length: 13
clone size: NA
V gene: TRBV28
D gene: TRBD1
J gene: TRBJ1-5

CDR3 protein: CASSPTYYTGELFF
CDR3 DNA: TGTGCCAGCAGCCCTACCTATTACACCGGGGAGCTGTTTTTT
CDR3 length: 14
clone size: NA
V gene: TRBV5-5
D gene: NA
J gene: TRBJ2-2

CDR3 protein: CASSYLPGLDFYEQYF
CDR3 DNA: TGCGCCAGCAGCTACTTGCCGGGACTAGACTTCTACGAGCAGTACTTC
CDR3 length: 16
clone size: once
V gene: TRBV5-1
D gene: TRBD2
J gene: TRBJ2-7

CDR3 protein: CASSNRGFSNEKLFF
CDR3 DNA: TGTGCCAGCAGTAATCGGGGTTTCTCTAATGAAAAACTGTTTTTT
CDR3 length: 15
clone size: NA
V gene: TRBV27
D gene: NA
J gene: TRBJ1-4

CDR3 protein: CASSQQGAYEQYF
CDR3 DNA: TGTGCCAGTAGTCAGCAGGGGGCCTACGAGCAGTACTTC
CDR3 length: 13
clone size: once
V gene: TRBV19
D gene: TRBD1
J gene: TRBJ2-7

CDR3 protein: CAWSPSPAGASDSPLHF
CDR3 DNA: TGTGCCTGGAGTCCCTCCCCCGCGGGGGCGTCGGATTCACCCCTCCACTTT
CDR3 length: 17
clone size: NA
V gene: TRBV30
D gene: NA
J gene: TRBJ1-6

CDR3 protein: CASSLGPRVYEQYF
CDR3 DNA: TGTGCCAGCAGCTTAGGGCCCAGGGTCTACGAGCAGTACTTC
CDR3 length: 14
clone size: NA
V gene: TRBV7-2
D gene: NA
J gene: TRBJ2-7

CDR3 protein: CASSQDSPSGRAPYEQYF
CDR3 DNA: TGTGCCAGCAGCCAAGATAGCCCAAGCGGGAGGGCCCCCTACGAGCAGTACTTC
CDR3 length: 18
clone size: NA
V gene: TRBV14
D gene: TRBD2
J gene: TRBJ2-7

CDR3 protein: CASSLLAGGSTDTQYF
CDR3 DNA: TGTGCCAGCAGCTTATTAGCGGGAGGGAGCACAGATACGCAGTATTTT
CDR3 length: 16
clone size: NA
V gene: TRBV11-3
D gene: TRBD2
J gene: TRBJ2-3

CDR3 protein: CASSLQGAIQETQYF
CDR3 DNA: TGTGCCAGCTCGTTACAGGGGGCAATTCAAGAGACCCAGTACTTC
CDR3 length: 15
clone size: NA
V gene: TRBV19
D gene: TRBD1
J gene: TRBJ2-5

CDR3 protein: CATSGNLNTEAFF
CDR3 DNA: TGTGCCACCAGTGGCAACTTGAACACTGAAGCTTTCTTT
CDR3 length: 13
clone size: once
V gene: TRBV24-1
D gene: NA
J gene: TRBJ1-1

CDR3 protein: CASSPASGGNTEAFF
CDR3 DNA: TGTGCCAGCAGCCCCGCCTCAGGGGGGAACACTGAAGCTTTCTTT
CDR3 length: 15
clone size: NA
V gene: TRBV28
D gene: TRBD1
J gene: TRBJ1-1

CDR3 protein: CASSYLSGSWGSDEQFF
CDR3 DNA: TGCGCCAGCAGCTATCTTAGCGGCAGCTGGGGTTCCGATGAGCAGTTCTTC
CDR3 length: 17
clone size: NA
V gene: TRBV5-1
D gene: NA
J gene: TRBJ2-1

CDR3 protein: CAWSDEGDYGYTF
CDR3 DNA: TGTGCCTGGAGTGATGAGGGTGACTATGGCTACACCTTC
CDR3 length: 13
clone size: NA
V gene: TRBV30
D gene: NA
J gene: TRBJ1-2

CDR3 protein: CASSPGQGFTEAFF
CDR3 DNA: TGTGCCAGCAGTCCGGGACAGGGGTTCACTGAAGCTTTCTTT
CDR3 length: 14
clone size: many
V gene: TRBV21-1
D gene: NA
J gene: TRBJ1-1

CDR3 protein: CASSLYTSGTYEQYF
CDR3 DNA: TGTGCCAGCAGCTTATATACTAGCGGGACCTACGAGCAGTACTTC
CDR3 length: 15
clone size: NA
V gene: TRBV7-2
D gene: TRBD2
J gene: TRBJ2-7

CDR3 protein: CATSRASGNTIYF
CDR3 DNA: TGTGCCACCAGCAGGGCCTCTGGAAACACCATATATTTT
CDR3 length: 13
clone size: NA
V gene: TRBV24-1
D gene: NA
J gene: TRBJ1-3

CDR3 protein: CASSFRGRAGTGELFF
CDR3 DNA: TGTGCCAGCAGCTTCCGGGGGAGGGCCGGGACCGGGGAGCTGTTTTTT
CDR3 length: 16
clone size: NA
V gene: TRBV5-4
D gene: TRBD2
J gene: TRBJ2-2

CDR3 protein: CASSLEGTGGPTYEQYF
CDR3 DNA: TGCGCCAGCAGCTTGGAAGGGACAGGGGGACCCACCTACGAGCAGTACTTC
CDR3 length: 17
clone size: NA
V gene: TRBV5-1
D gene: TRBD1
J gene: TRBJ2-7

CDR3 protein: CASKAQGTYEQYF
CDR3 DNA: TGTGCCAGCAAGGCCCAGGGAACCTACGAGCAGTACTTC
CDR3 length: 13
clone size: NA
V gene: TRBV21-1
D gene: NA
J gene: TRBJ2-7